The next 10 T cell receptor beta chains were all read from a single sample in a study of vaccination and CD4 T cells after COVID-19. The Oncomine TCR Beta short-read assay sequenced DNA from cultured CD4+ T cells. TCRdb reanalysed the PCR reads using MiXCR and keeps one entry per CDR3 protein. The sample has about 23,000 distinct CDR3 sequences; roughly 65% are singletons. Sample treatment: roughly nine-day PBMC culture with coronavirus spike peptide pools or control peptides (ViraFEST assay). These receptors' antigens are unknown. The material was CD4+ T cells from blood, cultured in vitro, obtained after SARS-CoV-2 vaccination. These receptors originate from a human donor who received a COVID-19 vaccine.

J is TRBJ2-7 and V is TRBV6-1; D call uncertain. V dropped 6 bases and J dropped 5 bases, with 17 bases sitting between them. Germline CDR1 reads MNHNS; CDR2 reads SASEGT. The CDR3 is 14 residues long. CDR3 sequence (DNA): TGTGCCAGCAGACGCCCAGGTGAGGATGACGAGCAGTACTTC. This translates into CASRRPGEDDEQYF.

This chain uses TRBV6-5 with TRBJ1-1; tentatively, D is TRBD1 (6 bases). The germline gives CDR1 MNHEY, CDR2 SVGAGI. This CDR3 has 17 residues. V lost 1 base and J lost 0, with 15 bases in between. Here the CDR3 reads CASSYLRGGGLNTEAFF. DNA for the CDR3: TGTGCCAGCAGTTACTTACGAGGGGGGGGGTTGAACACTGAAGCTTTCTTT.

CDR3 nucleotides: TGTGCCAGCAGCTTCGGGAGGGAGGGGCAGCCCCAGCATTTT. It specifies CASSFGREGQPQHF. This sequence joins TRBV6-1 and TRBJ1-5, with D tentatively TRBD1 (5 bases). This CDR3 comprises 14 residues. Deletions cut 6 bases from V and 7 bases from J, with 16 bases between. CDR1 MNHNS and CDR2 SASEGT come from the germline V gene.

This clonotype was picked up a small number of times. This chain connects TRBV20-1 to TRBJ1-2, with D tentatively TRBD1 (5 bases). V lost 2 bases and J 4 bases, leaving 8 bases between the germline ends. CDR1 and CDR2 from the germline V gene are DFQATT and SNEGSKA (reference sequence). The CDR3 extends over 12 amino acids. The CDR3: CSARRGSYGYTF. CDR3 coding DNA: TGCAGTGCTAGACGGGGGAGCTATGGCTACACCTTC.

The rearrangement links TRBV10-3 to TRBJ2-7; no clear D. In germline, CDR1 is ENHRY, CDR2 SYGVKD. Trimming pared 3 bases from V and 3 bases from J, leaving 12 bases between. The CDR3 spans 14 residues. Here the CDR3 DNA reads TGTGCCATCAGTGACCAGAGAAACAGCTACGAGCAGTACTTC. It is translated as CAISDQRNSYEQYF.

The chain employs TRBV7-2 and TRBJ1-1; TRBD1 aligns across 9 bases. CDR3 length: 15 residues. In germline, CDR1 is SGHTA, CDR2 FQGNSA. Trimming took 4 bases from V and 5 from J; bases not matched to a gene: 8. The CDR3 DNA follows: TGTGCCAGCAGCTACCTCCGACAGGGGGGAACTGAAGCTTTCTTT. It specifies CASSYLRQGGTEAFF.

This clonotype was detected a few times. The chain recombines TRBV10-1 with TRBJ2-5, with 9 bases lining up with TRBD2. The germline V gene has CDR1 WNHNN and CDR2 SYGVQD (reference sequence). The J segment lost 5 bases and the V segment lost 6 bases, leaving 7 bases of the junction unmatched. The CDR3 is made up of 14 amino acids. The CDR3 is CASSLAGAGETQYF. The CDR3 nucleotides read TGCGCCAGCAGCTTAGCGGGGGCCGGGGAGACCCAGTACTTC.

The chain recombines TRBV1 with TRBJ2-1; the tabulated D call, TRBD1, remains unverified against the DNA. TRBV1 corresponds to a pseudogene. The CDR3 spans 20 residues. DNA for the CDR3: TGCACCAGCAGCCAAGTGCGATGGTTATCCCGGGGGGGACTATCTAATGAGCAGTTCTTC. Protein product: CTSSQVRWLSRGGLSNEQFF.

The J gene is TRBJ2-5, the V gene TRBV25-1; 9 positions match TRBD2. Looked up from germline, CDR1 is MGHDK and CDR2 is SYGVNS. The CDR3 totals 14 residues. Trimming removed 8 bases from V and 2 bases from J; junction bases left unmatched: 6. CDR3 in amino acids: CASRGAGGQETQYF. The CDR3, as DNA: TGTGCCAGCCGGGGGGCGGGGGGGCAAGAGACCCAGTACTTC.

The V call is TRBV21-1, the J call TRBJ1-6; the D call of TRBD1 is as the table states it, not checked on the DNA. TRBV21-1 is given as a pseudogene. The CDR3 runs to 13 residues. CDR3 region: CASSGAGNSPLHF. The CDR3, as DNA: TGTGCCAGCAGCGGAGCAGGGAATTCACCCCTCCACTTT.